This T cell receptor (beta chain) was documented in a study of post-analysis software for immune sequencing data. Turning to the study itself: Courses of disease covered relapsing-remitting, secondary progressive and progressive-relapsing multiple sclerosis.

Germline CDR1 reads SGHAT; CDR2 reads FQNNGV. V was pared by 5 bases and J by 3 bases, with 26 bases of the junction left unmatched. This CDR3 comprises 21 residues. With regard to this clonotype: Its antigen is not identified.

TCR beta libraries were prepared from cDNA with unique molecular identifiers. TCRdb passed the PCR reads through MiXCR, listing each CDR3 protein once. The data hold hundreds of thousands of distinct CDR3 sequences, with more than 50% observed a single time. Study conclusions and caveats: Controls showed lower frequencies than patients for a few TRBV segments, and TRBV5-6, TRBV5-1 and TRBV20-1 were among these. Multiple sclerosis was associated with a significant reduction in normalized Chao1 diversity relative to controls. Batch-mates among the samples co-clustered strongly by F measure.

This rearrangement joins TRBV11-2 to TRBJ2-3; 7 positions match TRBD2. The sequence was collected from a girl aged 2 to 10 with multiple sclerosis. Sequenced sample: blood. CDR3 coding DNA: TGTGCCAGCAGCCTTAAACCCAGACTGTTCCAGCTAGCGGAGGGGACAGATACGCAGTATTTT. Its protein is CASSLKPRLFQLAEGTDTQYF.